The TCR beta chain described here comes from a study of OX40 agonist ivuxolimab in advanced cancers. Generated by immunoSEQ multiplex PCR, the TCRdb table keeps only in-frame clones and is missing some. The sample lists 20,000 to 25,000 clones; nearly 80% were seen once. On cycle 4 day 1 and cycle 7 day 1, as well as at baseline, blood was sampled. In germline, CDR1 is MDHEN, CDR2 SYDVKM. The ends were cut back, 9 bases at V and 3 bases at J, with 17 bases in the middle. This CDR3 comprises 15 residues. The TCR sequence derives from an adult with an advanced solid tumor such as melanoma, head and neck, liver or kidney cancer. This specimen consisted of CD4+ or CD8+ T cells sorted from blood, obtained in a trial of the OX40 agonist ivuxolimab. The chain recombines TRBV28 with TRBJ2-2; tentative D call: TRBD1 (6 bases). DNA of the CDR3: TGTGCCAGTGACTCTGGGGGCTCGGACACCGGGGAGCTGTTTTTT. Amino acids: CASDSGGSDTGELFF.